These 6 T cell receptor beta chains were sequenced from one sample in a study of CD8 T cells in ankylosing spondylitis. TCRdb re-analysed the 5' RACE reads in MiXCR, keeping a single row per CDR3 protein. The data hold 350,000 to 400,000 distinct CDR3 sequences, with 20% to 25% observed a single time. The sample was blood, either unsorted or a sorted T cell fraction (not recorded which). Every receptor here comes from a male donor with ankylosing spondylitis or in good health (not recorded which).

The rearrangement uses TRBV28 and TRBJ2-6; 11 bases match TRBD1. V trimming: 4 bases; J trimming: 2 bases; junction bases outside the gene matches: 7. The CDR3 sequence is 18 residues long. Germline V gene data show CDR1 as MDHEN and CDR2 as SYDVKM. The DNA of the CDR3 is TGTGCCAGCAGTTCCAGGGGACAGGGGGGTCCTGGGGCCAACGTCCTGACTTTC. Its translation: CASSSRGQGGPGANVLTF.

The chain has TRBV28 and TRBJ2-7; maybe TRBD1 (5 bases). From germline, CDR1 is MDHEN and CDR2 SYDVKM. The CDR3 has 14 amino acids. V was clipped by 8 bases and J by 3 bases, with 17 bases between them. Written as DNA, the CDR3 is TGTGCCAGCCGGCCCGTGGACATCTACTACGAGCAGTACTTC. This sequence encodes CASRPVDIYYEQYF.

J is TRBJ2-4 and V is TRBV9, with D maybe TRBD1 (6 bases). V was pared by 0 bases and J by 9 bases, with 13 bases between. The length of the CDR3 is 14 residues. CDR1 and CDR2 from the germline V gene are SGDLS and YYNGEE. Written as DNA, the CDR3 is TGTGCCAGCAGCGTAGACAGGGATGAGAGCATTCAGTACTTC. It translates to CASSVDRDESIQYF.

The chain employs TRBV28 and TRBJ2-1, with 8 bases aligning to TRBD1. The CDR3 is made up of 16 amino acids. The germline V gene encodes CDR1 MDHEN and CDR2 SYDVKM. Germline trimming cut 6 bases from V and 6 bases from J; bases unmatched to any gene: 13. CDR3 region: CASSPLGQDSLNEQFF. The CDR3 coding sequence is TGTGCCAGCAGCCCCCTGGGACAGGACTCTCTCAATGAGCAGTTCTTC.

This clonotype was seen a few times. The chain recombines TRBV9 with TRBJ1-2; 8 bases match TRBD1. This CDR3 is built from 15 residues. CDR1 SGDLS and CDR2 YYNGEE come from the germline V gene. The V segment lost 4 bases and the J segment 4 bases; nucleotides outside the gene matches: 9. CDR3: CASSTPRQGSYGYTF. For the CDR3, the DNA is TGTGCCAGCAGCACTCCCAGACAGGGGTCCTATGGCTACACCTTC.

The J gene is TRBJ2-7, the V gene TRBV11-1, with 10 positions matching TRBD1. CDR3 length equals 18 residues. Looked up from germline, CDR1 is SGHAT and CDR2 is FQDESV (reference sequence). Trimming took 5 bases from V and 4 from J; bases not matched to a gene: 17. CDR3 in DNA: TGTGCCAGCAGCAAAATCCGGGACAGGGGCCCGATAGCATACGAGCAGTACTTC. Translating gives CASSKIRDRGPIAYEQYF.